Listed here are 20 T cell receptor beta chains from one sample, sequenced in a study of cytomegalovirus exposure and HLA in healthy donors. Vbeta (60) and Jbeta (13) primers were used in the PCR. This table comes from immunoSEQ multiplex PCR, and its TCRdb copy is limited to in-frame clones, with some not included. The sample contains about 110,000 clones, 75% to 85% of which appear only once. Sequencing used PBMCs. The receptors come from a man aged 50-59 years in good health and CMV-seronegative.

CDR3 protein: CASSESLNTGELFF. The CDR3 DNA sequence: TGTGCCAGCAGTGAGTCCCTTAACACCGGGGAGCTGTTTTTT. V is TRBV2 and J is TRBJ2-2, with unresolved D. The CDR3 covers 14 residues. With 3 bases removed from V and 2 bases from J, the gap between germline ends came to 7 bases. Germline lookup yields CDR1 SNHLY and CDR2 FYNNEI. The full variable domain, completed using reference TRBV2 and TRBJ2-2, is EPEVTQTPSHQVTQMGQEVILRCVPISNHLYFYWYRQILGQKVEFLVSFYNNEISEKSEIFDDQFSVERPDGSNFTLKIRSTKLEDSAMYFCASSESLNTGELFFGEGSRLTVL.

The chain combines TRBV6-4 with TRBJ2-1, with TRBD2 matching over 9 bases. V lost 2 bases, J lost 10 bases, and 12 bases stayed unmatched. Germline V gene data show CDR1 as MRHNA and CDR2 as SNTAGT. CDR3 length equals 16 residues. The CDR3 loop reads CASSDARSGGSEEQFF. In nucleotides, the CDR3 is TGTGCCAGCAGTGACGCTCGGAGCGGGGGGTCAGAGGAGCAGTTCTTC.

The CDR3 spells CASSERSSYNSPLHF. In DNA form, the CDR3 reads TGTGCCAGCAGTGAACGGAGCTCCTATAATTCACCCCTCCACTTT. The chain employs TRBV6-1 and TRBJ1-6; D is ambiguous. The CDR3 loop spans 15 amino acids. Germline values: CDR1 MNHNS, CDR2 SASEGT. V was cut by 2 bases and J by 0 bases, with 5 bases left in between.

The V call is TRBV10-3, the J call TRBJ1-1, with D possibly being TRBD1 (5 bases). The CDR3 contains 14 residues. Germline CDR1 reads ENHRY; CDR2 reads SYGVKD. In DNA, the CDR3 is TGTGCAGCCACCACGGGGGTAGGGGACACTGAAGCTTTCTTT. It yields the protein CAATTGVGDTEAFF.

The rearrangement links TRBV6-1 to TRBJ1-5; the D is unclear. The CDR3 sequence is 13 residues long. CDR1 is MNHNS, CDR2 SASEGT, per germline. V shed 5 bases and J shed 2 bases, with 7 bases lying between them. CDR3 nucleotide sequence: TGTGCCAGCAGTATACGGGGCAATCAGCCCCAGCATTTT. This sequence encodes CASSIRGNQPQHF.

The chain recombines TRBV5-1 with TRBJ2-2, with a possible D match to TRBD2 (6 bases). This CDR3 is 14 amino acids long. In germline, CDR1 is SGHRS, CDR2 YFSETQ. V lost 4 bases and J lost 4, with 11 bases in between. The CDR3 loop reads CASSRDLSTGELFF. CDR3 sequence (DNA): TGCGCCAGCAGCCGGGACTTATCCACCGGGGAGCTGTTTTTT.

V usage is TRBV5-5 and J usage is TRBJ2-3; D remains unclear. Trimming removed 2 bases from V and 2 bases from J, with 9 bases in between. Germline V CDR1 and CDR2: SGHKS, YYEKEE (reference sequence). The CDR3 covers 14 residues. CDR3 sequence (DNA): TGTGCCAGCAGCTTTTTCACTAACACAGATACGCAGTATTTT. Protein: CASSFFTNTDTQYF. Together with reference TRBV5-5 and TRBJ2-3, the CDR3 gives the full variable domain: DAGVTQSPTHLIKTRGQQVTLRCSPISGHKSVSWYQQVLGQGPQFIFQYYEKEERGRGNFPDRFSARQFPNYSSELNVNALLLGDSALYLCASSFFTNTDTQYFGPGTRLTVL.

The V call is TRBV19, the J call TRBJ1-4; D gene ambiguous. The germline V gene has CDR1 LNHDA and CDR2 SQIVND (reference sequence). The V end was cut by 9 bases, the J end by 6 bases, with 11 bases between. The CDR3 sequence is 12 residues long. The CDR3 reads CASAQRDEKLFF. CDR3 DNA: TGTGCCAGCGCCCAACGCGATGAAAAACTGTTTTTT. The variable domain in full, with the rest retrieved from reference TRBV19 and TRBJ1-4, is DGGITQSPKYLFRKEGQNVTLSCEQNLNHDAMYWYRQDPGQGLRLIYYSQIVNDFQKGDIAEGYSVSREKKESFPLTVTSAQKNPTAFYLCASAQRDEKLFFGSGTQLSVL.

The rearrangement joins TRBV18 to TRBJ2-5, with unresolved D. The germline gives CDR1 KGHSH, CDR2 LQKENI. The ends were cut back, 6 bases at V and 4 bases at J, with 3 bases in the middle. The CDR3 runs 10 residues. The CDR3 nucleotides read TGTGCCAGCTCGAGAGAGACCCAGTACTTC. Translated, it gives CASSRETQYF.

The chain is built from TRBV10-3 and TRBJ1-1; 11 nucleotides match TRBD1. CDR3 length equals 13 residues. V dropped 11 bases and J dropped 5; count of bases not matched to a gene: 7. Germline V CDR1 and CDR2: ENHRY, SYGVKD. CDR3 residues: CASGQGARTEAFF. The CDR3 DNA sequence: TGTGCCTCCGGACAGGGGGCTAGGACTGAAGCTTTCTTT.

The CDR3, as DNA: TGTGCCAGCAGGGTCGGCGGTAGCTCCTACAATGAGCAGTTCTTC. Amino acid sequence: CASRVGGSSYNEQFF. This sequence joins TRBV28 and TRBJ2-1; D call uncertain. V gave up 6 bases and J gave up 0 bases, with 12 bases separating them. The CDR3 length is 15 residues. Per germline, CDR1 MDHEN and CDR2 SYDVKM.

V and J are TRBV29-1 and TRBJ1-4; perhaps TRBD1 as D (5 bases). The germline CDR1 and CDR2 sequences are SQVTM and ANQGSEA. The V gene lost 7 bases and the J gene lost 7 bases, with 19 bases spanning the gap. The CDR3 spans 14 residues. This CDR3 is CSGLLMGGSEKLFF. For the CDR3, the DNA is TGCAGCGGTCTCTTAATGGGGGGGAGTGAAAAACTGTTTTTT. Based on the CDR3 plus reference TRBV29-1 and TRBJ1-4, the full variable domain is SAVISQKPSRDICQRGTSLTIQCQVDSQVTMMFWYRQQPGQSLTLIATANQGSEATYESGFVIDKFPISRPNLTFSTLTVSNMSPEDSSIYLCSGLLMGGSEKLFFGSGTQLSVL.

CDR3 DNA: TGTGCCAGCAGTTACCCAGGGACAGGGGGCTATGGCTACACCTTC. It translates to CASSYPGTGGYGYTF. This rearrangement joins TRBV6-5 to TRBJ1-2; 11 bases are a match to TRBD1. Germline V gene data show CDR1 as MNHEY and CDR2 as SVGAGI. V lost 2 bases and J lost 4; bases outside the gene matches: 3. The CDR3 has 15 amino acids.

The table lists this clone with a few counts. The rearrangement links TRBV6-6 to TRBJ2-3, with 9 bases lining up with TRBD1. V was pared by 5 bases and J by 2 bases, with 8 bases of the junction left unmatched. Germline CDR1 and CDR2: MNHNY and SVGAGI (reference sequence). The CDR3 consists of 16 residues. CDR3 region: CASSPLDRGDTDTQYF. The DNA for the CDR3 is TGTGCCAGCAGTCCGCTTGACAGGGGGGACACAGATACGCAGTATTTT.

V gene TRBV10-3 combines with J gene TRBJ1-4; the match to TRBD1 covers 8 bases. The CDR3 has 12 amino acids. Germline V lookup: CDR1 ENHRY, CDR2 SYGVKD. V was clipped by 5 bases and J by 8 bases; unmatched bases: 1. Written as DNA, the CDR3 is TGTGCCATCAGTCAGGGGGCCGAAAAACTGTTTTTT. This translates into CAISQGAEKLFF.

The chain has TRBV2 and TRBJ2-2, with TRBD2 identical over 8 bases. Trimming took 5 bases from V and 6 from J; bases not matched to a gene: 5. Germline assignment: CDR1 SNHLY and CDR2 FYNNEI. The CDR3 loop spans 14 amino acids. CDR3 coding DNA: TGTGCCAGCAGTATGACTAGCGCCGCCGGGGAGCTGTTTTTT. It translates to CASSMTSAAGELFF.

V gene TRBV13 combines with J gene TRBJ2-3, with a weak D call TRBD2 (6 bases). The CDR3 is 14 amino acids. V lost 3 bases and J lost 0, with 7 bases in between. Germline V gene data show CDR1 as PRHDT and CDR2 as FYEKMQ (reference sequence). In DNA form, the CDR3 reads TGTGCCAGCAGCTTTGGGGGGAGCACAGATACGCAGTATTTT. Translating it yields CASSFGGSTDTQYF.

The rearrangement links TRBV5-6 to TRBJ1-5, with 12 bases aligning to TRBD1. The CDR3 spans 18 residues. J was trimmed by 0 bases and V by 4 bases; bases with no gene match: 8. From germline, CDR1 is SGHDT and CDR2 YYEEEE. CDR3 coding DNA: TGTGCCAGCAGCGGCGGGACAGGGGGCAAAAGTAGCAATCAGCCCCAGCATTTT. This translates into CASSGGTGGKSSNQPQHF.

The V call is TRBV11-3, the J call TRBJ2-3, with 10 bases identical to TRBD1. Germline loops: CDR1 SGHNT, CDR2 YENEEA. With 5 bases clipped from V and 0 bases from J, the junction kept 17 bases outside the gene matches. The CDR3 extends over 20 amino acids. The CDR3 sequence: CASSVRGGTGDSASTDTQYF. The DNA of the CDR3 is TGTGCCAGCAGCGTCAGGGGCGGGACAGGGGATTCGGCTAGCACAGATACGCAGTATTTT.

The gene calls are TRBV27 and TRBJ2-1; TRBD2 might be the D (5 bases). This CDR3 is 15 amino acids long. V was clipped by 3 bases and J by 2 bases, with 11 bases between them. Germline lookup yields CDR1 MNHEY and CDR2 SMNVEV (reference sequence). The CDR3 region is CASSLGDTTYNEQFF. For the CDR3, the DNA is TGTGCCAGCAGTTTGGGAGACACAACCTACAATGAGCAGTTCTTC.